This entry features one TCR beta chain sequence. The method was immunoSEQ multiplex PCR; TCRdb's version includes in-frame clones alone and lacks a portion of them. This table holds some 130,000 clones, approximately 78% found once. CDR1 is SGHRS, CDR2 YFSETQ, per germline. Trimming removed 4 bases from V and 8 bases from J; junction bases left unmatched: 10. The CDR3 runs 14 residues. The record originates from a study of blood T cell repertoires in COVID-19. Sequenced input: peripheral blood. The chain joins TRBV5-1 to TRBJ1-2; 8 bases are shared with TRBD1. The source is a man aged 60-69 years who had recovered from COVID-19. This chain's CDR3 is CASSAEGQEAGYTF. Written as DNA, the CDR3 is TGCGCCAGCAGCGCCGAGGGACAGGAAGCCGGCTACACCTTC.